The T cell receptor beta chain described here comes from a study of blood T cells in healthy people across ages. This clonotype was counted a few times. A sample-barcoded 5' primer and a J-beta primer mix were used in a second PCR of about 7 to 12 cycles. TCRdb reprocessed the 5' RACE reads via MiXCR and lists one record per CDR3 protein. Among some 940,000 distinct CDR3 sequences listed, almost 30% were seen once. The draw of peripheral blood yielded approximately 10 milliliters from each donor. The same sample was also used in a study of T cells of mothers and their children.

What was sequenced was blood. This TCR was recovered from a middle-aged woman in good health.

This CDR3 is CASKGRRDSNQPQHF. As DNA, the CDR3 is TGTGCCAGCAAGGGCAGGAGAGATAGCAATCAGCCCCAGCATTTT. The rearrangement joins TRBV2 to TRBJ1-5; D remains ambiguous. With 7 bases removed from V and 0 bases from J, the gap between germline ends came to 13 bases. CDR3 length: 15 amino acids. Germline V gene data show CDR1 as SNHLY and CDR2 as FYNNEI.